This T cell receptor beta chain was sequenced in a study of blood T cell repertoires in COVID-19. In the study overall: PBMCs, B-cell-depleted T cells, or T cells provided the cDNA or gDNA that made up the material.

Looked up from germline, CDR1 is LNHDA and CDR2 is SQIVND (reference sequence). The CDR3 runs 16 residues. The V and J ends lost 6 bases and 6 bases, in that order; junction bases with no gene match: 11. Methods used by the authors: Nucleated cell number was recorded as an estimate derived from reference gene primer amplification. This table comes from immunoSEQ multiplex PCR, and its TCRdb copy is limited to in-frame clones, with some not included. That table is the source of V, J and clone size, and D and trimming were worked out from the DNA. The profile shows approximately 310,000 clones, approximately 83% of them singletons. Living in 24 US areas, the participants were between about 18 and 100 years of age. Membership in each cohort depended on participant-reported clinical history.

This receptor was identified in a young man who had recovered from COVID-19. The V and J genes are TRBV19 and TRBJ1-5, with TRBD1 matching over 10 bases. Sequencing was carried out using PBMCs or T cells enriched from blood (not recorded which). CDR3 sequence: CASSVPGTGVSQPQHF. The DNA of the CDR3 is TGTGCCAGTAGCGTTCCCGGGACAGGGGTCAGTCAGCCCCAGCATTTT.